The next 13 T cell receptor beta chains were all read from a single sample in a study of shared clonotypes between healthy human individuals. Clones were sequenced by immunoSEQ multiplex PCR, and TCRdb holds only the in-frame ones, with some missing. Here the sample spans about 1.1 million clones, 60% to 80% being singletons. The specimen sequenced was memory CD4+ T cells from PBMCs. Specified subset: CD45RA-negative fraction. Source of these receptors: a man younger than 35 in good health. Some clones in this sample may be carry-over from other donors' samples.

As concerns this clone: Being one base from a much bigger clone, this may be a read error. This sequence joins TRBV28 and TRBJ1-2, with 7 positions matching TRBD1. This CDR3 region has 15 residues. The ends lost 5 bases at V and 7 bases at J; junction bases unmatched: 13. Germline values: CDR1 MDHEN, CDR2 SYDVKM. CDR3 nucleotide sequence: TGTGCCAGCAGTCCTTCCGACAGGGACAACCTTGGCTACACCTTC. Translating gives CASSPSDRDNLGYTF.

This clone was counted ten times or more. The chain has TRBV2 and TRBJ2-3; no definite D call. In germline, CDR1 is SNHLY, CDR2 FYNNEI. The ends were cut back, 6 bases at V and 3 bases at J, with 7 bases in the middle. The CDR3 length is 12 residues. In DNA form, the CDR3 reads TGTGCCAGCAGGCCCGATACAGATACGCAGTATTTT. Protein product: CASRPDTDTQYF.

This clone was detected only once. Other DNA sequences within the sample encode an identical CDR3. In DNA, the CDR3 is TGTGCCAGCTCACCGGGGGAGACCCAGTACTTC. This sequence encodes CASSPGETQYF. The chain recombines TRBV18 with TRBJ2-5; D unresolved. In germline, CDR1 is KGHSH, CDR2 LQKENI. The CDR3 totals 11 residues. The V end lost 3 bases, the J end lost 5 bases, and 4 bases lay between the germline ends. Full variable domain (remainder filled in from reference TRBV18 and TRBJ2-5): NAGVMQNPRHLVRRRGQEARLRCSPMKGHSHVYWYRQLPEEGLKFMVYLQKENIIDESGMPKERFSAEFPKEGPSILRIQQVVRGDSAAYFCASSPGETQYFGPGTRLLVL.

V is TRBV9 and J is TRBJ2-1; TRBD2 is a possible D gene (5 bases). V dropped 3 bases and J dropped 6 bases, with 13 bases sitting between them. This CDR3 contains 14 residues. Germline CDR1 SGDLS, CDR2 YYNGEE. The CDR3: CASSGGVPPNEQFF. The CDR3 DNA reads TGTGCCAGCAGCGGGGGAGTGCCGCCCAATGAGCAGTTCTTC.

The V gene is TRBV6-1, the J gene TRBJ2-7; D is uncertain. The germline gives CDR1 MNHNS, CDR2 SASEGT. Trimming removed 5 bases from V and 2 bases from J, with 10 bases in between. The CDR3 sequence is 13 residues long. The DNA for the CDR3 is TGTGCCAGCAGTCTGGACGGTCCCTACGAGCAGTACTTC. It is translated as CASSLDGPYEQYF.

This clone was found a few times. The chain combines TRBV7-9 with TRBJ1-1; 8 bases are a match to TRBD1. This CDR3 has 14 amino acids. Germline V gene data show CDR1 as SEHNR and CDR2 as FQNEAQ (reference sequence). V shed 2 bases, J shed 5 bases, and the junction held 4 bases outside the gene matches. CDR3 in amino acids: CASSLQGARTEAFF. CDR3 nucleotides: TGTGCCAGCAGCTTACAGGGGGCGCGAACTGAAGCTTTCTTT.

The V and J genes are TRBV11-2 and TRBJ2-1, with 8 bases matching TRBD1. The CDR3 totals 15 residues. J gave up 0 bases and V 7 bases, and 5 bases lay outside the gene matches. Germline values: CDR1 SGHAT, CDR2 FQNNGV. CDR3 sequence reads: CASTEDRGSYNEQFF. CDR3 DNA sequence: TGTGCCAGCACCGAAGACAGGGGCTCCTACAATGAGCAGTTCTTC.

The chain carries TRBV27 and TRBJ2-1, with 9 nucleotides matching TRBD2. The length of the CDR3 is 16 residues. The V gene end was trimmed by 5 bases and the J gene end by 7 bases; junction bases not matched to a gene: 12. CDR1 and CDR2 (germline): MNHEY, SMNVEV (reference sequence). The DNA for the CDR3 is TGTGCCAGCAGTCCTAAAGGGCGGGAGGGCCTGAATGAGCAGTTCTTC. Protein: CASSPKGREGLNEQFF.

A single count supports this clone. The gene calls are TRBV5-1 and TRBJ2-5; D may be TRBD2 (6 bases). The CDR3 loop spans 14 amino acids. CDR1 and CDR2 (germline): SGHRS, YFSETQ. V lost 2 bases and J lost 4, with 12 bases in between. The CDR3 DNA sequence: TGCGCCAGCAGCTTACTACTGCGGGGAGAGACCCAGTACTTC. Translated: CASSLLLRGETQYF.

The J gene is TRBJ2-1, the V gene TRBV5-4; 10 bases match TRBD2. With V trimmed by 2 bases and J by 7 bases, 3 bases remained unmatched. CDR3 length equals 14 residues. Germline loops: CDR1 SGHNT, CDR2 YYREEE (reference sequence). The CDR3 DNA reads TGTGCCAGCAGCTTAGCGGGAGGGCATAATGAGCAGTTCTTC. It is translated as CASSLAGGHNEQFF.

The chain recombines TRBV10-3 with TRBJ1-1, with D unresolved. The CDR3 sequence is 19 residues long. V was pared by 0 bases and J by 1 base, with 21 bases between. The germline V gene encodes CDR1 ENHRY and CDR2 SYGVKD. The DNA of the CDR3 is TGTGCCATCAGTGAGTCGCTCCGACAAGGTAAGGCGGGGAACACTGAAGCTTTCTTT. It is translated as CAISESLRQGKAGNTEAFF.

The CDR3 bases are TGTGCCAGCAGTGACGGCCGCGGGAGCGCCGGGGAGCTGTTTTTT. Translation: CASSDGRGSAGELFF. The chain is built from TRBV6-4 and TRBJ2-2, with 7 nucleotides matching TRBD2. J lost 6 bases, V lost 2 bases, and 6 bases had no gene match. Germline V lookup: CDR1 MRHNA, CDR2 SNTAGT. The CDR3 is 15 residues long.

This clone was observed a few times. This sequence joins TRBV9 and TRBJ1-3; D call uncertain. The germline gives CDR1 SGDLS, CDR2 YYNGEE. The CDR3 totals 15 residues. Deletions cut 3 bases from V and 0 bases from J, with 10 bases between. The CDR3 sequence is CASSAYGISGNTIYF. CDR3 DNA: TGTGCCAGCAGCGCCTACGGTATCTCTGGAAACACCATATATTTT.